This T cell receptor (beta chain) is from a study of response to subunit inactivated influenza vaccine. MiXCR, applied by TCRdb to the RT-PCR reads, yields one record per CDR3 protein. The table includes roughly 500,000 distinct CDR3 sequences, 16% detected once. Study results and caveats: The authors suggested that every seasonal influenza vaccination recruits few new T cells.

Per germline, CDR1 MNHEY and CDR2 SMNVEV (reference sequence). V lost 6 bases and J lost 0, with 9 bases in between. This CDR3 comprises 15 residues. There are a few counts of this clonotype. Antigen: not known. This receptor was identified in a man aged 45 to 70 who received an inactivated influenza vaccine. Source: CD4+ T cells sorted from PBMCs, taken around 2 years after vaccination. The genes are TRBV27 and TRBJ2-6; unclear D gene. The CDR3 loop reads CASSFMISGANVLTF. In DNA form, the CDR3 reads TGTGCCAGCAGCTTCATGATCTCTGGGGCCAACGTCCTGACTTTC.